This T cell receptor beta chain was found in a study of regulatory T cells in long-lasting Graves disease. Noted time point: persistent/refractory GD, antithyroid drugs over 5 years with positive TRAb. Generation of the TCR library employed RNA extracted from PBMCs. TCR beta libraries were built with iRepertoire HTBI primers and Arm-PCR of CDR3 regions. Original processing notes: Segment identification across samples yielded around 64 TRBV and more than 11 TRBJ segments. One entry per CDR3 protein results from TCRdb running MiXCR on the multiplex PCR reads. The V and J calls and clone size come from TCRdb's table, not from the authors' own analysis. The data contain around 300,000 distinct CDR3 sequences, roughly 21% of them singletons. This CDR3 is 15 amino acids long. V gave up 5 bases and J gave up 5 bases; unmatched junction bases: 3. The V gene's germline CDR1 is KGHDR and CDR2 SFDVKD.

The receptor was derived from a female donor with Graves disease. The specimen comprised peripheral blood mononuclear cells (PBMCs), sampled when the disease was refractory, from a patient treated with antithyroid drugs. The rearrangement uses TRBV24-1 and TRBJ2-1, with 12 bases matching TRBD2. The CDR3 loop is CATSGLAGANNEQFF. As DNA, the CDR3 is TGTGCCACCAGTGGACTAGCGGGAGCAAACAATGAGCAGTTCTTC.